The 10 T cell receptor beta chains below were found in one sample sequenced in a study of blood T cell repertoires in COVID-19. Using immunoSEQ multiplex PCR, the repertoire was profiled, and TCRdb retains in-frame clones only, with some absent. The sample holds about 200,000 clones, about 78% seen once. Sequencing was carried out using peripheral blood. Receptors originate from a woman aged 65 to 85 with acute or convalescent COVID-19.

The chain joins TRBV7-2 to TRBJ2-5, with TRBD2 identical over 10 bases. CDR1 is SGHTA and CDR2 is FQGNSA in the germline V gene. This CDR3 spans 16 amino acids. V shed 5 bases and J 2 bases; nucleotides not matched to a gene: 8. The CDR3, as DNA: TGTGCCAGCAGCGCACTAGCGGGGAGACCTCAAGAGACCCAGTACTTC. It translates to CASSALAGRPQETQYF.

The J gene is TRBJ2-5, the V gene TRBV11-3; the D is unclear. The CDR3 consists of 13 residues. V lost 5 bases to trimming and J lost 5 bases, with 12 bases between them. Germline V gene sequence: CDR1 SGHNT, CDR2 YENEEA. CDR3 sequence reads: CASSHRLGETQYF. In DNA form, the CDR3 reads TGTGCCAGCAGCCATAGACTTGGGGAGACCCAGTACTTC.

This chain links TRBV4-3 with TRBJ2-2; D uncertain. This CDR3 is built from 14 residues. Germline CDR1 LGHNA, CDR2 YSLEER. With 0 bases removed from V and 5 bases from J, the gap between germline ends came to 7 bases. The CDR3 spells CASSQDPITGELFF. CDR3 nucleotide sequence: TGCGCCAGCAGCCAAGATCCTATAACCGGGGAGCTGTTTTTT.

The gene calls are TRBV5-6 and TRBJ2-7, with 11 bases identical to TRBD2. V trimming: 4 bases; J trimming: 9 bases; junction bases outside the gene matches: 9. This CDR3 region has 14 residues. CDR1 is SGHDT, CDR2 YYEEEE, per germline. The CDR3 nucleotides are TGTGCCAGCAGCGTAGGACTAGCGGGCTTGGGGCAGTACTTC. Translating it yields CASSVGLAGLGQYF.

The CDR3 reads CASSINQGATEAFF. DNA for the CDR3: TGTGCCAGTAGTATAAATCAGGGGGCAACTGAAGCTTTCTTT. The V gene is TRBV19, the J gene TRBJ1-1, with 8 bases identical to TRBD1. This CDR3 has 14 amino acids. Germline loops: CDR1 LNHDA, CDR2 SQIVND (reference sequence). V was pared by 2 bases and J by 5 bases, with 4 bases of the junction left unmatched. The whole variable domain, filled in from reference TRBV19 and TRBJ1-1, reads DGGITQSPKYLFRKEGQNVTLSCEQNLNHDAMYWYRQDPGQGLRLIYYSQIVNDFQKGDIAEGYSVSREKKESFPLTVTSAQKNPTAFYLCASSINQGATEAFFGQGTRLTVV.

The J gene is TRBJ2-3, the V gene TRBV6-6, with TRBD1 as a possible D gene (7 bases). This CDR3 is 15 amino acids long. V lost 4 bases and J 0 bases, leaving 11 bases between the germline ends. Germline V lookup: CDR1 MNHNY, CDR2 SVGAGI (reference sequence). CDR3 sequence: CASSLEGASTDTQYF. CDR3 sequence (DNA): TGTGCCAGCAGTTTGGAGGGGGCCAGCACAGATACGCAGTATTTT.

This chain joins TRBV12-1 and TRBJ2-7; TRBD1, the D gene given by the table, was not confirmed from the DNA. TRBV12-1 is annotated as a pseudogene. The CDR3 runs 15 residues. In nucleotides, the CDR3 is TGTGCCAGCAGCCACGGACAAGTCCCCCTCTACGAGCAGTACTTC. This encodes CASSHGQVPLYEQYF.

The genes are TRBV7-9 and TRBJ1-4; TRBD1 matches 7 bases. The ends lost 5 bases at V and 4 bases at J; junction bases unmatched: 7. This CDR3 comprises 15 residues. The germline V gene has CDR1 SEHNR and CDR2 FQNEAQ (reference sequence). This CDR3 reads CASSPRPGGNEKLFF. The CDR3 coding sequence is TGTGCCAGCAGCCCTCGGCCAGGGGGTAATGAAAAACTGTTTTTT.

The chain joins TRBV6-5 to TRBJ2-3, with D tentatively TRBD1 (7 bases). Trimming cost V 6 bases and J 3 bases, with 13 bases left between them. The CDR3 length is 14 residues. Germline V lookup: CDR1 MNHEY, CDR2 SVGAGI. CDR3 sequence: CASSPTGRTDTQYF. CDR3 nucleotides: TGTGCCAGCAGCCCGACAGGGAGGACAGATACGCAGTATTTT.

The V and J genes are TRBV6-5 and TRBJ1-6; D ambiguous. Germline V gene data show CDR1 as MNHEY and CDR2 as SVGAGI. CDR3 size: 15 residues. The V gene lost 0 bases and the J gene lost 7 bases, with 10 bases spanning the gap. The CDR3 DNA reads as TGTGCCAGCAGTTACTCTGAGGGTCAGAATTCACCCCTCCACTTT. It codes for CASSYSEGQNSPLHF.